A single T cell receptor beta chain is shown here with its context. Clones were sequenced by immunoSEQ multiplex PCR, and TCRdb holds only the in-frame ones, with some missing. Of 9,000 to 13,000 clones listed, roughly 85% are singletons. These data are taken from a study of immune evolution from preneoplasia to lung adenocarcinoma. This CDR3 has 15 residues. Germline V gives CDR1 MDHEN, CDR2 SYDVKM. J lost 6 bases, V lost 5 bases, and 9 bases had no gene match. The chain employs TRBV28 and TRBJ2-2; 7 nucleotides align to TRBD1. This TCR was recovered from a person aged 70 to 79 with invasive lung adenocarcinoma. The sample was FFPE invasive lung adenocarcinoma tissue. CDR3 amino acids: CASSTPTGIAGELFF. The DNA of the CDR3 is TGTGCCAGCAGTACCCCGACAGGGATTGCCGGGGAGCTGTTTTTT.